Presented here are 24 T cell receptor beta chains from one specimen sequenced in a study of shared clonotypes between healthy human individuals. Clones were read by immunoSEQ multiplex PCR, and TCRdb kept only the in-frame ones, dropping some. This table has about 490,000 clones, about 82% appearing once. Sequenced: PBMCs. The receptors originated from a woman aged 40-49 years in good health. Some clones in this sample may be carry-over from other donors' samples.

The V gene is TRBV5-6, the J gene TRBJ1-6, with 8 bases lining up with TRBD1. The CDR3 is made up of 13 amino acids. Germline lookup yields CDR1 SGHDT and CDR2 YYEEEE. Trimming at V came to 7 bases and at J to 10 bases, leaving 7 bases not matched to a gene. The CDR3 nucleotides are TGTGCCAGCCATCAGGGGGCATCCTCACCCCTCCACTTT. It specifies CASHQGASSPLHF.

V gene TRBV6-1 combines with J gene TRBJ2-7, with D unclear. CDR3 size: 15 residues. V gave up 1 base and J gave up 3 bases, with 13 bases separating them. Per germline, CDR1 MNHNS and CDR2 SASEGT. The CDR3 nucleotides are TGTGCCAGCAGTGAAGGACCCCAGGTAGTCTACGAGCAGTACTTC. Encoded protein: CASSEGPQVVYEQYF.

The chain uses TRBV7-2 and TRBJ2-3; D gene uncertain. The CDR3 runs to 15 residues. CDR1 and CDR2 (germline): SGHTA, FQGNSA. The V and J ends lost 1 base and 1 base respectively, with 9 bases between them. The CDR3 here is CASSLERGGTDTQYF. The CDR3 DNA is TGTGCCAGCAGCTTAGAACGAGGTGGCACAGATACGCAGTATTTT.

The gene calls are TRBV5-4 and TRBJ2-1; TRBD2 aligns across 9 bases. CDR1 and CDR2 from the germline V gene are SGHNT and YYREEE (reference sequence). V dropped 3 bases and J dropped 6; count of bases not matched to a gene: 7. This CDR3 has 15 residues. The CDR3 spells CASSSSGNRGNEQFF. The DNA of the CDR3 is TGTGCCAGCAGCTCTAGCGGGAACAGGGGCAATGAGCAGTTCTTC. The full variable domain, rest sourced from reference TRBV5-4 and TRBJ2-1, is ETGVTQSPTHLIKTRGQQVTLRCSSQSGHNTVSWYQQALGQGPQFIFQYYREEENGRGNFPPRFSGLQFPNYSSELNVNALELDDSALYLCASSSSGNRGNEQFFGPGTRLTVL.

J is TRBJ2-7 and V is TRBV5-6; 14 bases are a match to TRBD2. Per germline, CDR1 SGHDT and CDR2 YYEEEE. The CDR3 is made up of 16 amino acids. J gave up 7 bases and V 4 bases, and 10 bases lay outside the gene matches. CDR3 sequence: CASSPPTSGREREQYF. Written as DNA, the CDR3 is TGTGCCAGCAGCCCGCCGACTAGCGGGAGGGAGCGTGAGCAGTACTTC.

The rearrangement links TRBV27 to TRBJ1-4; D remains unclear. This CDR3 comprises 14 residues. The V gene lost 11 bases and the J gene lost 3 bases, with 16 bases spanning the gap. Per the germline V gene, CDR1 is MNHEY and CDR2 is SMNVEV (reference sequence). CDR3 region: CAPSRGQSNEKLFF. The CDR3 DNA is TGTGCCCCTTCGAGAGGGCAGTCTAATGAAAAACTGTTTTTT.

V is TRBV7-8 and J is TRBJ2-5, with TRBD2 identical over 9 bases. The CDR3 covers 16 residues. J lost 7 bases, V lost 3 bases, and 12 bases had no gene match. Per the germline V gene, CDR1 is SGHVS and CDR2 is FQNEAQ. The CDR3, as DNA: TGTGCCAGCAGCTTTGGGATAGCGGGAGAAGGTGGGACCCAGTACTTC. Protein sequence: CASSFGIAGEGGTQYF. Looking up the rest from reference TRBV7-8 and TRBJ2-5 gives the full variable domain: GAGVSQSPRYKVAKRGQDVALRCDPISGHVSLFWYQQALGQGPEFLTYFQNEAQLDKSGLPSDRFFAERPEGSVSTLKIQRTQQEDSAVYLCASSFGIAGEGGTQYFGPGTRLLVL.

The J gene is TRBJ2-1, the V gene TRBV15; D unresolved. Trimming shortened V by 0 bases and J by 15 bases, and 15 bases separated the two germline ends. CDR1 and CDR2 (germline): LNHNV, YYDKDF (reference sequence). This CDR3 comprises 13 residues. The CDR3 sequence: CATSRDGGLKVFF. CDR3 bases: TGTGCCACCAGCAGAGATGGCGGCCTAAAGGTGTTCTTC.

Note on this clone: The same CDR3 arises from other DNA sequences in this sample as well. The rearrangement uses TRBV5-1 and TRBJ1-4; D unclear. The CDR3 spans 14 residues. The V end was cut by 0 bases, the J end by 0 bases, with 3 bases between. Germline loops: CDR1 SGHRS, CDR2 YFSETQ. For the CDR3, the DNA is TGCGCCAGCAGCTTGGAGGCAACTAATGAAAAACTGTTTTTT. As protein: CASSLEATNEKLFF. Full variable domain (missing parts from reference TRBV5-1 and TRBJ1-4): KAGVTQTPRYLIKTRGQQVTLSCSPISGHRSVSWYQQTPGQGLQFLFEYFSETQRNKGNFPGRFSGRQFSNSRSEMNVSTLELGDSALYLCASSLEATNEKLFFGSGTQLSVL.

This clone was counted ten times or more. V gene TRBV5-4 combines with J gene TRBJ2-3, with D unresolved. The V gene lost 2 bases and the J gene lost 2 bases, with 18 bases spanning the gap. CDR3 length: 17 residues. Germline CDR1 and CDR2: SGHNT and YYREEE (reference sequence). The CDR3 bases are TGTGCCAGCAGCTTAAGTGGGTCTAGTTCTCACACAGATACGCAGTATTTT. Residues: CASSLSGSSSHTDTQYF.

This chain connects TRBV14 to TRBJ2-7; TRBD2 agrees at 7 bases. The V gene end was trimmed by 1 base and the J gene end by 7 bases; junction bases not matched to a gene: 10. The CDR3 runs 15 residues. From germline, CDR1 is SGHDN and CDR2 FVKESK. The CDR3 spells CASSQGAGDPWEQYF. The CDR3 coding sequence is TGTGCCAGCAGCCAAGGTGCGGGAGACCCTTGGGAGCAGTACTTC.

V gene TRBV5-1 combines with J gene TRBJ1-5; D is unclear. This CDR3 contains 13 residues. V shed 0 bases and J shed 6 bases, with 7 bases lying between them. The germline V gene has CDR1 SGHRS and CDR2 YFSETQ. In DNA, the CDR3 is TGCGCCAGCAGCTTGGATGATAGTCAGCCCCAGCATTTT. The encoded protein is CASSLDDSQPQHF.

The chain recombines TRBV7-9 with TRBJ1-3, with D hard to call. Trimming left V 3 bases short and J 6 bases short, with 9 bases between. CDR3 length: 13 residues. CDR1 and CDR2 from the germline V gene are SEHNR and FQNEAQ (reference sequence). The CDR3 nucleotides read TGTGCCAGCAGCTTGGCCAGCTTAAACACCATATATTTT. Its translation: CASSLASLNTIYF.

The genes are TRBV7-2 and TRBJ2-2, with a possible D match to TRBD2 (6 bases). In germline, CDR1 is SGHTA, CDR2 FQGNSA. V was cut by 3 bases and J by 6 bases, with 8 bases left in between. The CDR3 has 13 residues. The CDR3 reads CASSFPGAGELFF. The CDR3 nucleotides read TGTGCCAGCAGCTTCCCGGGGGCCGGGGAGCTGTTTTTT.

The CDR3 DNA is TGTGCCAGTAGTGTCGGACAGGGGCGGGCTGAAGCTTTCTTT. Translated, it gives CASSVGQGRAEAFF. The rearrangement links TRBV19 to TRBJ1-1, with TRBD1 identical over 9 bases. From germline, CDR1 is LNHDA and CDR2 SQIVND (reference sequence). The J segment lost 6 bases and the V segment lost 5 bases, leaving 7 bases of the junction unmatched. The CDR3 consists of 14 residues.

The sample holds many counts of this clone. This chain's CDR3 is CASSLRSTDTQYF. The CDR3 DNA reads TGTGCCAGCAGCCTAAGATCCACAGATACGCAGTATTTT. This chain connects TRBV4-2 to TRBJ2-3; D not resolved. In germline, CDR1 is LGHNA, CDR2 YNFKEQ. V was shortened by 4 bases and J by 2 bases, with 7 bases between the two germline ends. This CDR3 contains 13 residues.

The chain carries TRBV7-9 and TRBJ2-1; the D is unclear. CDR3 length: 14 amino acids. Germline-derived CDR1 and CDR2 are SEHNR and FQNEAQ (reference sequence). V shed 10 bases and J shed 7 bases, with 20 bases lying between them. CDR3: CATNTATLGNEQFF. The CDR3 DNA sequence: TGTGCCACCAATACAGCGACCCTAGGAAATGAGCAGTTCTTC.

In this sample, this clone turned up a few times. This chain uses TRBV27 with TRBJ2-1; 14 bases match TRBD2. Germline V lookup: CDR1 MNHEY, CDR2 SMNVEV (reference sequence). V gave up 3 bases and J gave up 8 bases; unmatched junction bases: 9. The CDR3 length is 17 residues. DNA of the CDR3: TGTGCCAGCAGTTTGAAGTATTGGGGACTAGCGGGAGATGAGCAGTTCTTC. This sequence encodes CASSLKYWGLAGDEQFF.

V gene TRBV6-1 combines with J gene TRBJ2-3, with D possibly being TRBD2 (5 bases). V was pared by 9 bases and J by 1 base, with 11 bases between. The germline V gene encodes CDR1 MNHNS and CDR2 SASEGT. This CDR3 region has 13 residues. CDR3 in amino acids: CASGWGGTDTQYF. The CDR3 nucleotides are TGTGCCAGTGGATGGGGAGGCACAGATACGCAGTATTTT.

A note on this clone: This clone may be a read error of a much larger clone one base away. This sample also contains other DNA sequences that code for the same CDR3. In DNA form, the CDR3 reads TGTGCCAGCAGCGTAGAGGGGACTAGAGGCAATGAGCAGTTCTTC. It is translated as CASSVEGTRGNEQFF. The V gene is TRBV9, the J gene TRBJ2-1, with 8 bases aligning to TRBD2. The V gene's germline CDR1 is SGDLS and CDR2 YYNGEE. The CDR3 has 15 residues. J was trimmed by 6 bases and V by 0 bases; bases with no gene match: 5.

The rearrangement joins TRBV28 to TRBJ2-7, with 8 bases that match TRBD1. Germline V CDR1 and CDR2: MDHEN, SYDVKM. After removal of 6 bases from V and 1 base from J, the junction contained 8 bases not matched to a gene. CDR3 size: 15 residues. For the CDR3, the DNA is TGTGCCAGCAGCCCCGGACAGGGCCCTTCCTACGAGCAGTACTTC. This gives the protein CASSPGQGPSYEQYF.

This clone is a singleton in its sample. The chain is built from TRBV27 and TRBJ2-1; D not certain. Trimming took 0 bases from V and 4 from J, leaving 7 bases between them. The germline V gene has CDR1 MNHEY and CDR2 SMNVEV (reference sequence). The CDR3 is made up of 14 amino acids. In DNA form, the CDR3 reads TGTGCCAGCAGTTTATCCGATCTGTACAATGAGCAGTTCTTC. This translates into CASSLSDLYNEQFF.

A remark on this clone: A much larger clone lies a single base off, so this may be a read error. Distinct nucleotide sequences in the sample also encode this CDR3. The chain joins TRBV11-2 to TRBJ1-2; 10 bases match TRBD1. The CDR3 covers 12 residues. In germline, CDR1 is SGHAT, CDR2 FQNNGV. The CDR3 DNA follows: TGCGCCAGCAGCCCGGGACAGGGGGGCTACACCTTC. It encodes CASSPGQGGYTF.

CDR3 DNA: TGTGCCAGCAGCTCCACCCCGGCGGCCGGTACGCAGTATTTT. The encoded protein is CASSSTPAAGTQYF. The chain uses TRBV5-4 and TRBJ2-3; no clear D gene. Germline V CDR1 and CDR2: SGHNT, YYREEE (reference sequence). There are 14 residues in the CDR3. Trimming took off 3 bases at V and 8 bases at J, with 16 bases between the two ends.